These 9 T cell receptor beta chains were all obtained from the same sample, sequenced in a study of glioma-infiltrating T cells after dendritic cell vaccination. This table comes from immunoSEQ multiplex PCR, and its TCRdb copy is limited to in-frame clones, with some not included. The table records 80,000 to 100,000 clones, 70% to 80% of them present only once. The source material was blood, sampled before dendritic cell vaccination. The receptors stem from a human donor with glioblastoma.

This chain uses TRBV7-8 with TRBJ2-2, with 7 bases that match TRBD2. Germline V gene sequence: CDR1 SGHVS, CDR2 FQNEAQ. The CDR3 contains 15 residues. With 3 bases clipped from V and 7 bases from J, the junction kept 8 bases outside the gene matches. The CDR3 is CASSFRGLEGGELFF. CDR3 nucleotides: TGTGCCAGCAGCTTCCGCGGACTAGAGGGCGGGGAGCTGTTTTTT. Full variable domain (remainder filled in from reference TRBV7-8 and TRBJ2-2): GAGVSQSPRYKVAKRGQDVALRCDPISGHVSLFWYQQALGQGPEFLTYFQNEAQLDKSGLPSDRFFAERPEGSVSTLKIQRTQQEDSAVYLCASSFRGLEGGELFFGEGSRLTVL.

The rearrangement joins TRBV4-1 to TRBJ2-1; 14 nucleotides match TRBD2. The ends lost 3 bases at V and 9 bases at J; junction bases unmatched: 4. CDR3 size: 15 residues. Germline-derived CDR1 and CDR2 are MGHRA and YSYEKL. The CDR3 is CASSQTSGRAVEQFF. CDR3 in DNA: TGCGCCAGCAGCCAGACTAGCGGGAGGGCCGTTGAGCAGTTCTTC.

This chain connects TRBV11-1 to TRBJ2-7; D perhaps matches TRBD1 (6 bases). Per the germline V gene, CDR1 is SGHAT and CDR2 is FQDESV (reference sequence). The V gene lost 5 bases and the J gene lost 4 bases, with 15 bases spanning the gap. This CDR3 is built from 14 residues. Here the CDR3 DNA reads TGTGCCAGCAGCCTTCAACAGGGCCCGTACGAGCAGTACTTC. This gives the protein CASSLQQGPYEQYF. The full variable domain, completed using reference TRBV11-1 and TRBJ2-7, is EAEVAQSPRYKITEKSQAVAFWCDPISGHATLYWYRQILGQGPELLVQFQDESVVDDSQLPKDRFSAERLKGVDSTLKIQPAELGDSAMYLCASSLQQGPYEQYFGPGTRLTVT.

This clone was seen a handful of times. The rearrangement links TRBV6-5 to TRBJ2-3; D gene ambiguous. The CDR3 loop spans 15 amino acids. V lost 4 bases, J lost 5 bases, and 16 bases lay in between. Germline V gives CDR1 MNHEY, CDR2 SVGAGI. The CDR3 nucleotides are TGTGCCAGCAGTTCCGTAACAGCAGTAGGAGATACGCAGTATTTT. The encoded protein is CASSSVTAVGDTQYF.

V is TRBV9 and J is TRBJ1-3, with 7 nucleotides matching TRBD1. CDR1 is SGDLS and CDR2 is YYNGEE in the germline V gene. The CDR3 consists of 16 residues. After removal of 0 bases from V and 0 bases from J, the junction contained 3 bases not matched to a gene. CDR3 DNA sequence: TGTGCCAGCAGCGTAGAAGGGGGCAACTCTGGAAACACCATATATTTT. Amino acids: CASSVEGGNSGNTIYF.

The gene calls are TRBV11-2 and TRBJ1-3, with TRBD1 matching over 9 bases. CDR1 and CDR2 (germline): SGHAT, FQNNGV. The V and J ends lost 3 bases and 2 bases, in that order; junction bases with no gene match: 8. The CDR3 runs 17 residues. The CDR3 DNA sequence: TGTGCCAGCAGCTTGTCACCTGGACAGGGGACTGGAAACACCATATATTTT. This gives the protein CASSLSPGQGTGNTIYF.

This clone was observed a few times. The CDR3 spells CASSPQDYFSTDTQYF. Written as DNA, the CDR3 is TGTGCCAGCAGCCCCCAGGACTATTTTAGCACAGATACGCAGTATTTT. The genes are TRBV4-2 and TRBJ2-3, with a weak D call TRBD2 (6 bases). This CDR3 region has 16 residues. Germline CDR1 and CDR2: LGHNA and YNFKEQ. With 4 bases removed from V and 0 bases from J, the gap between germline ends came to 14 bases.

The V gene is TRBV5-1, the J gene TRBJ2-5; 8 bases align to TRBD2. The germline V gene has CDR1 SGHRS and CDR2 YFSETQ. Trimming cost V 2 bases and J 1 base; bases outside gene matches: 1. This CDR3 region has 14 residues. In nucleotides, the CDR3 is TGCGCCAGCAGCTTAACTAGCGGCCAAGAGACCCAGTACTTC. It specifies CASSLTSGQETQYF. Full variable domain (outside the CDR3, taken from reference TRBV5-1 and TRBJ2-5): KAGVTQTPRYLIKTRGQQVTLSCSPISGHRSVSWYQQTPGQGLQFLFEYFSETQRNKGNFPGRFSGRQFSNSRSEMNVSTLELGDSALYLCASSLTSGQETQYFGPGTRLLVL.

This chain uses TRBV5-1 with TRBJ1-2, with 8 bases fitting TRBD1. The V gene's germline CDR1 is SGHRS and CDR2 YFSETQ. V lost 4 bases to trimming and J lost 3 bases; unmatched junction nucleotides: 11. This CDR3 region has 16 residues. Here the CDR3 reads CASSPWGGQGDYGYTF. The CDR3 DNA sequence: TGCGCCAGCAGCCCATGGGGAGGACAGGGTGACTATGGCTACACCTTC.